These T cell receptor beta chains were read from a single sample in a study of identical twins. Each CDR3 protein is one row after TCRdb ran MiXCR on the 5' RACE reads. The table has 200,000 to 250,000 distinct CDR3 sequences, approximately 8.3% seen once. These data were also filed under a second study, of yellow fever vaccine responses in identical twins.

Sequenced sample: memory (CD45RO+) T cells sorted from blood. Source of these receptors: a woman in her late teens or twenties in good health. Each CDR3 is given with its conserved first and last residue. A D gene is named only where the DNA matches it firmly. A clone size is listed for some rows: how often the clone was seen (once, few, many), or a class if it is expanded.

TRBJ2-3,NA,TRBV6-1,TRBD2,CASSRWTSGVTDTQYF,TGTGCCAGCAGTCGCTGGACTAGCGGGGTAACAGATACGCAGTATTTT
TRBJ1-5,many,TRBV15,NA,CATSRDRSNQPQHF,TGTGCCACCAGCAGAGACAGGAGCAATCAGCCCCAGCATTTT
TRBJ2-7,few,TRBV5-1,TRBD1,CASSSRGQDRGQEQYF,TGCGCCAGCAGCTCCCGGGGACAGGACCGTGGTCAGGAGCAGTACTTC
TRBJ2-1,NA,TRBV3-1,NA,CASSQVKAKQFF,TGTGCCAGCAGCCAAGTGAAGGCCAAGCAGTTCTTC
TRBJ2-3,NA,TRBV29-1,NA,CSVNGGSDTQYF,TGCAGCGTCAACGGGGGTTCAGATACGCAGTATTTT
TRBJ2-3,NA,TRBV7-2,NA,CASSPALWGTDTQYF,TGTGCCAGCAGCCCCGCCTTGTGGGGCACAGATACGCAGTATTTT
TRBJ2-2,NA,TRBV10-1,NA,CASSSSSSGAGELFF,TGCGCCAGCAGTTCGTCCAGCTCTGGCGCCGGGGAGCTGTTTTTT
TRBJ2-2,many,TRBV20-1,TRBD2,CSARDLSAGGSTGELFF,TGCAGTGCTAGAGATCTCTCAGCGGGGGGTAGTACCGGGGAGCTGTTTTTT
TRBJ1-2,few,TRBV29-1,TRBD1,CSVERQGGQSSYYGYTF,TGCAGCGTTGAAAGACAGGGGGGTCAATCATCGTACTATGGCTACACCTTC
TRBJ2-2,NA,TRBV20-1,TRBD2,CSAPPAGGRRGGELFF,TGCAGTGCTCCACCAGCGGGAGGGCGGCGGGGCGGGGAGCTGTTTTTT
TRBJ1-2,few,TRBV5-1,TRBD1,CASSRTGEGYGYTF,TGCGCCAGCAGCCGGACAGGGGAAGGATATGGCTACACCTTC
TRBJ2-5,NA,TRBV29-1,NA,CSFRGFPIQETQYF,TGCAGCTTCCGGGGTTTCCCCATCCAAGAGACCCAGTACTTC
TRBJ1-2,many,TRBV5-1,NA,CASRVANYGYTF,TGCGCCAGCAGGGTCGCTAACTATGGCTACACCTTC
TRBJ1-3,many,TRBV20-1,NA,CSARGRRVQNTIYF,TGCAGTGCTAGAGGTCGGAGGGTTCAAAACACCATATATTTT
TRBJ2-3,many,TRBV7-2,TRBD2,CASSRIAGGLKPSTDTQYF,TGTGCCAGCAGTAGAATTGCGGGGGGCCTGAAACCTAGCACAGATACGCAGTATTTT
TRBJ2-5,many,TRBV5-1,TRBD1,CASSATGGRETQYF,TGCGCCAGCAGCGCCACAGGGGGCCGGGAGACCCAGTACTTC
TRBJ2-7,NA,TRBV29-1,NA,CSVEPQGGGEQYF,TGCAGCGTTGAGCCCCAGGGAGGAGGGGAGCAGTACTTC
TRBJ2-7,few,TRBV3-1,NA,CASSPVPGGSYEQYF,TGTGCCAGCAGCCCAGTCCCAGGCGGATCCTACGAGCAGTACTTC
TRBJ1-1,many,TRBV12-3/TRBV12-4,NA,CASSLYGLSGTEAFF,TGTGCCAGCAGTTTGTATGGGTTATCTGGGACTGAAGCTTTCTTT
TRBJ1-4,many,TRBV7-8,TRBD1,CAGSRDRESEKLFF,TGTGCCGGATCAAGAGACAGGGAGAGTGAAAAACTGTTTTTT
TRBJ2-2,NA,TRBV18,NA,CASSVTRDTGELFF,TGTGCCAGCTCAGTGACCAGGGACACCGGGGAGCTGTTTTTT
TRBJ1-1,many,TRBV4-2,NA,CASSRNGENTEAFF,TGTGCCAGCAGTCGAAACGGGGAAAACACTGAAGCTTTCTTT
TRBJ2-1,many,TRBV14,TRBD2,CASSQRGGLHEQFF,TGTGCCAGCAGTCAACGGGGGGGCCTGCATGAGCAGTTCTTC
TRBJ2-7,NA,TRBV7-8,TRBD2,CASSLEGGRGSYEQYF,TGTGCCAGCAGCTTAGAAGGTGGGAGGGGATCCTACGAGCAGTACTTC
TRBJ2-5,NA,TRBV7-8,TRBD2,CASSTYGGGETQYF,TGTGCCAGCAGCACCTACGGGGGGGGAGAGACCCAGTACTTC
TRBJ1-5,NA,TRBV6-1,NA,CASFLGWENQPQHF,TGTGCCAGCTTCTTAGGATGGGAGAATCAGCCCCAGCATTTT
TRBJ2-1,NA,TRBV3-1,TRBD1,CASSQDARDRGYNEQFF,TGTGCCAGCAGCCAAGACGCCCGGGACAGGGGGTACAATGAGCAGTTCTTC
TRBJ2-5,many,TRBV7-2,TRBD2,CASSPPGLASYF,TGTGCCAGCAGTCCACCGGGACTAGCCTCGTACTTC
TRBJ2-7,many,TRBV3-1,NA,CASSQLSVSYEQYF,TGTGCCAGCAGCCAACTGTCGGTCTCCTACGAGCAGTACTTC
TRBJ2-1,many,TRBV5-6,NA,CASSLSLERDNEQFF,TGTGCCAGCAGCTTGTCGTTGGAGCGTGACAATGAGCAGTTCTTC
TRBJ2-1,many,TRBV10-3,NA,CAISAVNEQFF,TGTGCCATCAGTGCTGTCAATGAGCAGTTCTTC
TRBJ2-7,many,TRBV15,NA,CATSRTTPYEQYF,TGTGCCACCAGCAGGACCACGCCCTACGAGCAGTACTTC
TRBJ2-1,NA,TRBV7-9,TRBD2,CASSPGGGGPYNEQFF,TGTGCCAGCAGCCCCGGCGGCGGGGGACCGTACAATGAGCAGTTCTTC
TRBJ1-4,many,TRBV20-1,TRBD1,CSAAGTGGHTNEKLFF,TGCAGTGCCGCAGGGACAGGGGGCCATACTAATGAAAAACTGTTTTTT